A selection of T cell receptor beta chains follows, all from one sample in a study of T cells after yellow fever vaccination. TCRdb reprocessed the 5' RACE reads with MiXCR, giving one entry per CDR3 protein. The sample has about 360,000 distinct CDR3 sequences; 6.2% are singletons. The sequences come from PBMCs, collected 5 days after the yellow fever booster vaccination. These receptors were collected from a man between 25 and 39 years old who received the YFV17D yellow fever vaccine. Both conserved end residues are part of each CDR3. A D gene is named only where the DNA matches it firmly. Expanded clones are given a class, and other clones once, few, many or no size at all.

many TRBJ2-5 TRBV7-6 . TGTGCCAGCAGCCCGGGCCTTAGGCAAGAGACCCAGTACTTC CASSPGLRQETQYF
. TRBJ2-1 TRBV7-2 TRBD2 TGTGCCAGCAGCTACTACCTACTAGCGGATGAGCAGTTCTTC CASSYYLLADEQFF
few TRBJ2-2 TRBV10-2 . TGCGCCAGCAGTGGGACCCTAGGGACCGGGGAGCTGTTTTTT CASSGTLGTGELFF
. TRBJ2-1 TRBV18 TRBD2 TGTGCCAGCTCACCGCCCGGTAGCGGGAGTACCCATGAGCAGTTCTTC CASSPPGSGSTHEQFF
few TRBJ1-4 TRBV20-1 TRBD1 TGCAGTGCTAGAGGGACAGGGTCTGAAAAACTGTTTTTT CSARGTGSEKLFF
. TRBJ2-7 TRBV10-3 . TGTGCCATCAGTGAGTCGGACTACTCCTACGAGCAGTACTTC CAISESDYSYEQYF
many TRBJ2-5 TRBV12-3/TRBV12-4 . TGTGCCAGCAGTAGACAGAGAGAGACCCAGTACTTC CASSRQRETQYF
few TRBJ2-7 TRBV5-1 TRBD2 TGCGCCAGCAGCGACAGACTAGCGGGTGGGAGCTACGAGCAGTACTTC CASSDRLAGGSYEQYF
few TRBJ1-4 TRBV7-2 TRBD1 TGTGCCAGCAGCGTCCACCGGGACAGAAATGAAAAACTGTTTTTT CASSVHRDRNEKLFF
few TRBJ2-1 TRBV12-3/TRBV12-4 TRBD2 TGTGCCAGCAGGACTAGCGTAGGAGAGCAGTTCTTC CASRTSVGEQFF
. TRBJ1-5 TRBV20-1 . TGCAGTGCTAGGCCCCGACAGGTTAGCAATCAGCCCCAGCATTTT CSARPRQVSNQPQHF
few TRBJ1-4 TRBV6-2/TRBV6-3 . TGTGCCAGCAGTTACAGGAAGATTAATGAAAAACTGTTTTTT CASSYRKINEKLFF
few TRBJ2-7 TRBV28 . TGTGCCAGCCTCGAGTTTGGGGGTAACGAGCAGTACTTC CASLEFGGNEQYF
many TRBJ1-5 TRBV2 TRBD1 TGTGCCAGCATTCCGGACAGGGGGCACCAGCCCCAGCATTTT CASIPDRGHQPQHF
. TRBJ1-4 TRBV7-2 . TGTGCCAGCAGTCAGGGAGGCCTAACTAATGAAAAACTGTTTTTT CASSQGGLTNEKLFF
few TRBJ1-6 TRBV12-3/TRBV12-4 . TGTGCCAGCAGTCCCGGTAATTCACCCCTCCACTTT CASSPGNSPLHF
. TRBJ2-1 TRBV29-1 . TGCAGCGTTGCGGTAGCGGAGACCAATGAGCAGTTCTTC CSVAVAETNEQFF
. TRBJ2-1 TRBV9 TRBD2 TGTGCCAGCAGCGTAGGGGGTACTAGCGCAAGCTCCTACAATGAGCAGTTCTTC CASSVGGTSASSYNEQFF
few TRBJ2-1 TRBV6-1 . TGTGCCAGCAGATCCGGGACGGTGGGCCGGGTGAGAGAGCAGTTCTTC CASRSGTVGRVREQFF
many TRBJ2-3 TRBV20-1 . TGCAGTGCTAGTAGAACAAACACAGATACGCAGTATTTT CSASRTNTDTQYF
many TRBJ2-1 TRBV25-1 . TGTGCCAGCAGTGGCGGAAGCTCCTACAATGAGCAGTTCTTC CASSGGSSYNEQFF
few TRBJ2-2 TRBV6-2/TRBV6-3 . TGTGCCAGCAGTTGGACAGAGGGGAACACCGGGGAGCTGTTTTTT CASSWTEGNTGELFF
few TRBJ1-3 TRBV7-2 . TGTGCCAGCAGCGTGTCCCCAGGAAACACCATATATTTT CASSVSPGNTIYF
many TRBJ2-7 TRBV7-2 . TGTGCCAGCAGCTTAATTGATTCCTACGAGCAGTACTTC CASSLIDSYEQYF
many TRBJ2-3 TRBV7-2 . TGTGCCAGCAGCTCCGGGCCTTACACAGATACGCAGTATTTT CASSSGPYTDTQYF
few TRBJ1-2 TRBV12-3/TRBV12-4 . TGTGCCAGCAGTTTAGAGGCAGGGGCTTCTATGGGCTACACCTTC CASSLEAGASMGYTF
many TRBJ1-5 TRBV28 . TGTGCCAGCAGTTTTGGGGGGCGCAGACAGCCCCAGCATTTT CASSFGGRRQPQHF
. TRBJ2-3 TRBV5-4 . TGTGCCAGCAGCCACCGGGACCACGGAGGAGATACGCAGTATTTT CASSHRDHGGDTQYF
many TRBJ2-1 TRBV5-1 . TGCGCCAGCAGCCCCCGTGGGGGCTCGGGGGATGAGCAGTTCTTC CASSPRGGSGDEQFF
few TRBJ2-7 TRBV6-5 . TGTGCCAGCAGTTATAGGCAGGGAGCAACCTACGAGCAGTACTTC CASSYRQGATYEQYF
few TRBJ2-2 TRBV6-1 TRBD1 TGTGCCAGCAGAAAGTCGGACAGGGCCCTCACCGGGGAGCTGTTTTTT CASRKSDRALTGELFF
. TRBJ2-5 TRBV5-1 TRBD2 TGCGCCAGCAGCTCGAGGACTAGCGGGAGAGGAGTTGAGACCCAGTACTTC CASSSRTSGRGVETQYF
many TRBJ2-7 TRBV7-6 TRBD2 TGTGCCAGCAGTAACGGGCTAGCGGGAGTGCATGAGCAGTACTTC CASSNGLAGVHEQYF
. TRBJ2-1 TRBV24-1 TRBD2 TGTGCCACCAGTGATTTGGGACTAGCGGGAGGGGATGAGCAGTTCTTC CATSDLGLAGGDEQFF
few TRBJ2-2 TRBV7-8 . TGTGCCAGCAGCTTATCGTCCCTATTGCTTGCTGGAGCCGGGGAGCTGTTTTTT CASSLSSLLLAGAGELFF
many TRBJ2-2 TRBV20-1 . TGCAGTTCCCCAGGGGAAACGGGGACCGGGGAGCTGTTTTTT CSSPGETGTGELFF
few TRBJ2-3 TRBV7-2 . TGTGCCAGCACCTGGACTGTCACAGATACGCAGTATTTT CASTWTVTDTQYF
few TRBJ2-1 TRBV4-1 TRBD2 TGCGCCAGCAGCCAACTTAGCGGGAGTAGCTATGAGCAGTTCTTC CASSQLSGSSYEQFF
many TRBJ2-7 TRBV7-2 TRBD2 TGTGCCAGCAGATCTAGCGGGAGCGCAGATTACGAGCAGTACTTC CASRSSGSADYEQYF
many TRBJ2-3 TRBV12-3/TRBV12-4 . TGTGCCAGCAGTTCCCTGACAGGAGTCGAAGATACGCAGTATTTT CASSSLTGVEDTQYF
many TRBJ1-6 TRBV20-1 . TGCAGTGCTAGTGATCCGATACATTCACCCCTCCACTTT CSASDPIHSPLHF
many TRBJ2-7 TRBV7-9 TRBD2 TGTGCCAGCAGCTTAAGGCGGGAGGGGACCTACGAGCAGTACTTC CASSLRREGTYEQYF